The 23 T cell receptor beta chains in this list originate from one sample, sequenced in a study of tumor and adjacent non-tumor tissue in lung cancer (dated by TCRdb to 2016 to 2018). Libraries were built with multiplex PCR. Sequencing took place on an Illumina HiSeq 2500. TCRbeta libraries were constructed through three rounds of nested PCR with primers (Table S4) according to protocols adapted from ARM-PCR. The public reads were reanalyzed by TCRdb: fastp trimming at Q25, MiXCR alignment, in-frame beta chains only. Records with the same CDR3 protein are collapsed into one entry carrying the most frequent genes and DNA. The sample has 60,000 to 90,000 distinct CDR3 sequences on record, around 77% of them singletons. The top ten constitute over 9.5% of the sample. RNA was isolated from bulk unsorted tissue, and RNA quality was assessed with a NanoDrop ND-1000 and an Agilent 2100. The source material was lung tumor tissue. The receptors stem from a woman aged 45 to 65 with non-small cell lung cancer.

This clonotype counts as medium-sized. CDR3 residues: CSVESPTRSSYNEQFF. The CDR3 nucleotides are TGCAGCGTTGAAAGTCCCACTAGGAGCTCCTACAATGAGCAGTTCTTC. V gene TRBV29-1 combines with J gene TRBJ2-1, with D possibly TRBD2 on 5 matching bases. Germline V gives CDR1 SQVTM, CDR2 ANQGSEA. The ends were cut back, 2 bases at V and 0 bases at J, with 14 bases in the middle. The CDR3 length is 16 residues.

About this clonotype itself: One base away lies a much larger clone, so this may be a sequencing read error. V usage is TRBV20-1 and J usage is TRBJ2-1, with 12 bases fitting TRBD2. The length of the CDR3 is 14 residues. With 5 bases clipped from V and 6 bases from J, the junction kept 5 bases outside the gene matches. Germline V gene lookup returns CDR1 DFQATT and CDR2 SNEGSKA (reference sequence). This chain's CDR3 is CSASTSGGSNEQFF. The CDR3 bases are TGCAGTGCTTCAACTAGCGGGGGGAGCAATGAGCAGTTCTTC.

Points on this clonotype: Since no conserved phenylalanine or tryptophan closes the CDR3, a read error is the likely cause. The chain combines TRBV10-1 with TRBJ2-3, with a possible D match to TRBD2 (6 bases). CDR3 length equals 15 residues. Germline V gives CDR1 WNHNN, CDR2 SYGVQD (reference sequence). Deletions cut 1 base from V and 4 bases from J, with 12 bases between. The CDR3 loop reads CASSEWGVMADTQYY. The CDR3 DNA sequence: TGCGCCAGCAGTGAGTGGGGGGTGATGGCAGATACGCAGTATTAT.

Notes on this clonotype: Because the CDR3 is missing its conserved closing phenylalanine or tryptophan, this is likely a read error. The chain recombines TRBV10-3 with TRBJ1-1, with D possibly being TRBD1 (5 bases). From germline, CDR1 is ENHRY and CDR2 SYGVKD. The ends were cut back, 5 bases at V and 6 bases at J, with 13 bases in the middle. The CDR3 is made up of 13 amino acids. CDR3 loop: CAISKQGGPEAFL. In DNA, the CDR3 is TGTGCCATCAGTAAGCAGGGTGGCCCTGAAGCTTTCTTA.

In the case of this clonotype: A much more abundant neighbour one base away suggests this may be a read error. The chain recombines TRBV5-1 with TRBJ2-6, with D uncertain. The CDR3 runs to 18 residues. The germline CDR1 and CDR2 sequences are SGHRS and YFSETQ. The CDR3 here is CASSFMSTLISGVNVLTF. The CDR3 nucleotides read TGCGCCAGCAGCTTCATGAGCACCCTTATCTCTGGGGTCAACGTCCTGACTTTC.

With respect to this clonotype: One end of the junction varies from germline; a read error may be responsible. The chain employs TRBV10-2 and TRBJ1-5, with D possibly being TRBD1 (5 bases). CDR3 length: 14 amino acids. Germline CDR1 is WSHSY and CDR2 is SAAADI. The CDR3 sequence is CASCGAGAQQPQHF. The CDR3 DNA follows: TGCGCCAGCTGTGGGGCTGGTGCGCAGCAGCCCCAACATTTT.

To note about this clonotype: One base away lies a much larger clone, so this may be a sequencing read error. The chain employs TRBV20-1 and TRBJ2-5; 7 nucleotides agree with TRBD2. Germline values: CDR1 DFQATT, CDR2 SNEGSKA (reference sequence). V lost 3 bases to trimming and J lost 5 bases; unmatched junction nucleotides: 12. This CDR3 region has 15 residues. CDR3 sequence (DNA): TGCAGTGCTAGTCCGAGAGTAAGGGGAGGGGAGACCCAGTACTTC. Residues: CSASPRVRGGETQYF.

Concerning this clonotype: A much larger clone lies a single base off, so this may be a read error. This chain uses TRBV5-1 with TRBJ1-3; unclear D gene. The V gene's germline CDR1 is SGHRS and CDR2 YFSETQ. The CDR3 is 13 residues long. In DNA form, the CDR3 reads TGCGTCAGCAGCGCGGGGTATGGAAACACCATATATTTT. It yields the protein CVSSAGYGNTIYF.

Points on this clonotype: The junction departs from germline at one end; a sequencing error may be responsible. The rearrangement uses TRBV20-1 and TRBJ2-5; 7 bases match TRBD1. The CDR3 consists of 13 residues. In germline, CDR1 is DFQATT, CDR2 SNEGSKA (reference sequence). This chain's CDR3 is CNATGQEEETQYF. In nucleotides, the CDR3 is TGCAATGCTACAGGACAGGAGGAAGAGACCCAGTACTTC.

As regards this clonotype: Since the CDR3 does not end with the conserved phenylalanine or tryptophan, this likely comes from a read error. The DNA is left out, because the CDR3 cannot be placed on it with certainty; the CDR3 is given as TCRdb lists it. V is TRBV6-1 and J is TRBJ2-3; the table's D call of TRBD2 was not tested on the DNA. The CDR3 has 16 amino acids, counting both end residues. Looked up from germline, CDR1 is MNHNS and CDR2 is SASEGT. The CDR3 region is CASSETLAGGRDTQCS.

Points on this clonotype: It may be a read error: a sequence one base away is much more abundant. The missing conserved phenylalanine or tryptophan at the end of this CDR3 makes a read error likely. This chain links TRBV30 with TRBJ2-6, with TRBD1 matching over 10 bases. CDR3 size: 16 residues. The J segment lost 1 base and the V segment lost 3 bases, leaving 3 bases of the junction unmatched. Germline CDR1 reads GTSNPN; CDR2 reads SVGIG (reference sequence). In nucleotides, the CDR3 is TGTGCCTGGAGCGGGACAGGGGAATCTGGGGCCAACGTCCTGACTCTC. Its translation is CAWSGTGESGANVLTL.

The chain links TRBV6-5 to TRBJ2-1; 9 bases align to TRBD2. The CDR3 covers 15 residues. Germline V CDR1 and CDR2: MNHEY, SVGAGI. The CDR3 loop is CVSSEAGGGYNEQFF. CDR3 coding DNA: TGTGTCAGTTCTGAAGCGGGAGGAGGCTACAATGAGCAGTTCTTC.

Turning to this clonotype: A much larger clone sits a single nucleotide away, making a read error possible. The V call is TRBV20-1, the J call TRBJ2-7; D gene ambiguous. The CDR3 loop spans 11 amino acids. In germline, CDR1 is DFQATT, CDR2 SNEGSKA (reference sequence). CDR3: CSARSNLEHYF. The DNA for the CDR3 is TGCAGTGCTAGATCTAACCTCGAGCACTACTTC.

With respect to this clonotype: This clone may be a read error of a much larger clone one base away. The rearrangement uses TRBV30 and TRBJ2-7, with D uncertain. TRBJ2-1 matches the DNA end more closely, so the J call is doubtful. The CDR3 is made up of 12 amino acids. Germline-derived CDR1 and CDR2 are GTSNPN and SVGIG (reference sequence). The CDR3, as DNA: TGTGCCTGGAGTGTACACGGCTACGAGCAGTTCTTC. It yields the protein CAWSVHGYEQFF.

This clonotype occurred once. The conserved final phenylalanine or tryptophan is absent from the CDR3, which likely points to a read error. The CDR3 loop reads CASSILAGAVYNEQFS. The CDR3 DNA reads TGTGCCAGCAGTATCTTAGCGGGAGCGGTGTACAATGAGCAGTTCTCC. The rearrangement links TRBV6-6 to TRBJ2-1; 9 bases are shared with TRBD2. V trimming: 5 bases; J trimming: 4 bases; junction bases outside the gene matches: 9. The CDR3 has 16 amino acids. CDR1 is MNHNY, CDR2 SVGAGI, per germline (reference sequence).

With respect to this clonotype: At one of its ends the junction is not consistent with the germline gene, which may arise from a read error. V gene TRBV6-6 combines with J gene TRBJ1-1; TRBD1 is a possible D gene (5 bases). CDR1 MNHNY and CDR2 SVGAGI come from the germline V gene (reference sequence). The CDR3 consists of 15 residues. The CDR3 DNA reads TGTGCCAGCAGTTCCCCGACAAGGGGTAACACTGAAGCTTACTTT. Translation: CASSSPTRGNTEAYF.

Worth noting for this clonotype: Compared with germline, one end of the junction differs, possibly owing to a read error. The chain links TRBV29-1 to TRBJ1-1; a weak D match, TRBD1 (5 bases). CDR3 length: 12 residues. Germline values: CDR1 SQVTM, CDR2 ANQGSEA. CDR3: CSTPEGRTEASF. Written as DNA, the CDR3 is TGCAGCACTCCGGAGGGGAGGACTGAAGCTTCCTTT.

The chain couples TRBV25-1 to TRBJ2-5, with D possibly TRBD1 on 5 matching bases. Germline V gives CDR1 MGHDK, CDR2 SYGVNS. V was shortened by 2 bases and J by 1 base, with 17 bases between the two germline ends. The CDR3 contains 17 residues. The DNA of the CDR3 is TGTGCCAGCAGTGAACATACAAGGGGTCCCATCCAAGAGACCCAGTACTTC. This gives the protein CASSEHTRGPIQETQYF.

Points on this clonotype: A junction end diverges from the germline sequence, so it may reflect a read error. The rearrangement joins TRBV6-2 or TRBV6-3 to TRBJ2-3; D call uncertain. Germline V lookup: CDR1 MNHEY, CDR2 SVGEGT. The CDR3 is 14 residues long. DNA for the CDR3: TGTACCAGCAGTCCCGACATAAACACAGATACGCAGTATTTT. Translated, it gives CTSSPDINTDTQYF.

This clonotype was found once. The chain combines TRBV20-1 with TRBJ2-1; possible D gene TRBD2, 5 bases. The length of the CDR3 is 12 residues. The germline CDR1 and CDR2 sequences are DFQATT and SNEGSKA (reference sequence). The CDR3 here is CTAAGTTNEQFF. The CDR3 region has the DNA TGCACTGCCGCGGGTACTACCAATGAGCAGTTCTTC.

DNA for the CDR3: TGCGCCAGCAGTGAGACGGGGGTGGTGGCAGATACGCAGTATTTT. This encodes CASSETGVVADTQYF. The chain links TRBV10-1 to TRBJ2-3; a weak D match, TRBD2 (6 bases). This CDR3 region has 15 residues. Germline V gene sequence: CDR1 WNHNN, CDR2 SYGVQD (reference sequence). Trimming removed 2 bases at V and 4 bases at J, with 13 bases between.

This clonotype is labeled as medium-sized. The CDR3 DNA follows: TGTGCCATCACCCAGGGGCCCCCCTACGAGCAGTACTTC. Translated, it gives CAITQGPPYEQYF. This chain links TRBV10-3 with TRBJ2-7, with D possibly being TRBD1 (6 bases). This CDR3 contains 13 residues. In germline, CDR1 is ENHRY, CDR2 SYGVKD. V was pared by 7 bases and J by 2 bases, with 12 bases between.

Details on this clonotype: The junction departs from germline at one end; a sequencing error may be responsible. The CDR3 is CASSEASGSMLGGEHYF. DNA of the CDR3: TGCGCCAGCAGTGAAGCCAGCGGGAGTATGTTGGGGGGCGAGCACTACTTC. The rearrangement uses TRBV6-1 and TRBJ2-7; 8 bases map to TRBD2. The CDR3 has 17 amino acids. Germline values: CDR1 MNHNS, CDR2 SASEGT.